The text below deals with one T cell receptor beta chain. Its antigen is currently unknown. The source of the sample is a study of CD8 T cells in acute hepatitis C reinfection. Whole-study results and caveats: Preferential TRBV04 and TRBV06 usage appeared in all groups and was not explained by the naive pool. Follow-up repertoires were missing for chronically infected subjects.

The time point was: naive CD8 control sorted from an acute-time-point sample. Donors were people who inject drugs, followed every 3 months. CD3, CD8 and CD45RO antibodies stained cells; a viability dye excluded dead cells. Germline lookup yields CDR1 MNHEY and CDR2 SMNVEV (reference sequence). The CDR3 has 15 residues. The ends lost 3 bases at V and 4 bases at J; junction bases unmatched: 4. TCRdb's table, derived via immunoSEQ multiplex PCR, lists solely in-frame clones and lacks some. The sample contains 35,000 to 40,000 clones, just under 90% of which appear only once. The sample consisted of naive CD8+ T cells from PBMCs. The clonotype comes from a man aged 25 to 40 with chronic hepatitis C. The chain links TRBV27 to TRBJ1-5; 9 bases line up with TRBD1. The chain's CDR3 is CASSFTGGLNQPQHF. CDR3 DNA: TGTGCCAGCAGTTTCACAGGGGGCCTTAATCAGCCCCAGCATTTT.